The rows below give T cell receptor beta chains drawn from one sample of a study of blood T cell repertoires in COVID-19. TCRdb keeps only in-frame clones here, not all; method: immunoSEQ multiplex PCR. The table includes approximately 260,000 clones, 80% to 90% detected once. Sequencing input: peripheral blood. These receptors originate from a woman aged 70 to 79 with acute or convalescent COVID-19. CDR3s include the opening cysteine and the closing phenylalanine or tryptophan. D genes are given only for firm matches. Clone size is given for some rows only: seen once, a few or many times, or a class if the clone is expanded.

d_call: TRBD1; clone_size: .; j_call: TRBJ2-7; v_call: TRBV4-1; cdr3_nt: TGCGCCAGCAGCGCCGGGACAGGGACCTACGAGCAGTACTTC; cdr3_aa: CASSAGTGTYEQYF
d_call: .; clone_size: .; j_call: TRBJ2-1; v_call: TRBV18; cdr3_nt: TGTGCCAGCTCACTGGCAACTAGCGGTCGGGACAGTGAGCAGTTCTTC; cdr3_aa: CASSLATSGRDSEQFF
d_call: TRBD2; clone_size: .; j_call: TRBJ2-3; v_call: TRBV6-5; cdr3_nt: TGTGCCAGCACCCTAGGACTAGCTAGCACAGATACGCAGTATTTT; cdr3_aa: CASTLGLASTDTQYF
d_call: TRBD1; clone_size: .; j_call: TRBJ1-5; v_call: TRBV10-2; cdr3_nt: TGCGCCACCAGACAGGGGCCCTATCAGCCCCAGCATTTT; cdr3_aa: CATRQGPYQPQHF
d_call: TRBD1; clone_size: .; j_call: TRBJ2-6; v_call: TRBV30; cdr3_nt: TGTGCCTGGAGTGTACAGGAGACAGGGGGCTCTGGGGCCAACGTCCTGACTTTC; cdr3_aa: CAWSVQETGGSGANVLTF
d_call: TRBD2; clone_size: .; j_call: TRBJ2-1; v_call: TRBV13; cdr3_nt: TGTGCCAGCAGCCGGACTAGCGGGGGGCCGACAACCTACAATGAGCAGTTCTTC; cdr3_aa: CASSRTSGGPTTYNEQFF
d_call: TRBD2; clone_size: .; j_call: TRBJ2-5; v_call: TRBV12-3/TRBV12-4; cdr3_nt: TGTGCCAGCAGTTTGGGGACTAGCGAGACCCAGTACTTC; cdr3_aa: CASSLGTSETQYF
d_call: .; clone_size: .; j_call: TRBJ1-1; v_call: TRBV10-3; cdr3_nt: TGTGCCATCAGTGAGACAACGCCGGACAGCCCAGGAGCTTTCTTT; cdr3_aa: CAISETTPDSPGAFF
d_call: .; clone_size: .; j_call: TRBJ1-1; v_call: TRBV6-5; cdr3_nt: TGTGCCAGTCCTAGGAGCCCGAACACTGAAGCTTTCTTT; cdr3_aa: CASPRSPNTEAFF
d_call: .; clone_size: .; j_call: TRBJ1-6; v_call: TRBV4-2; cdr3_nt: TGTGCCAGCAGCCAAGATGGAGGGGTGTCACCCCTCCACTTT; cdr3_aa: CASSQDGGVSPLHF
d_call: .; clone_size: once; j_call: TRBJ2-5; v_call: TRBV2; cdr3_nt: TGTGCCAGCAGTGAATACAGGGACCAAGAGACCCAGTACTTC; cdr3_aa: CASSEYRDQETQYF
d_call: .; clone_size: .; j_call: TRBJ1-2; v_call: TRBV19; cdr3_nt: TGTGCCAGTAGCCTTCCTGCGGAAGCCGGCTACACCTTC; cdr3_aa: CASSLPAEAGYTF
d_call: TRBD1; clone_size: .; j_call: TRBJ1-2; v_call: TRBV3-1/TRBV3-2; cdr3_nt: TGTGCCAGCAGCCAAGCCGGGACAGGGAGTAGGGGCTACACCTTC; cdr3_aa: CASSQAGTGSRGYTF
d_call: .; clone_size: .; j_call: TRBJ1-3; v_call: TRBV20-1; cdr3_nt: TGCAGTGCTAGTCCGGCATCGGGGTCTGGAAACACCATATATTTT; cdr3_aa: CSASPASGSGNTIYF
d_call: .; clone_size: .; j_call: TRBJ2-7; v_call: TRBV4-2; cdr3_nt: TGTGCCAGCAGCCAAGGCGGGGCGACGACCTACGAGCAGTACTTC; cdr3_aa: CASSQGGATTYEQYF
d_call: .; clone_size: once; j_call: TRBJ2-3; v_call: TRBV7-8; cdr3_nt: TGTGCCAGCAGGCTTACAGGGAGCGGTACGCAGTATTTT; cdr3_aa: CASRLTGSGTQYF
d_call: TRBD1; clone_size: .; j_call: TRBJ1-5; v_call: TRBV20-1; cdr3_nt: TGCAGTGCTAGTCAGGGGGTCAATCAGCCCCAGCATTTT; cdr3_aa: CSASQGVNQPQHF
d_call: .; clone_size: .; j_call: TRBJ1-2; v_call: TRBV4-2; cdr3_nt: TGTGCCAGCAGCCAAGATCTAACGATTAACTATGGCTACACCTTC; cdr3_aa: CASSQDLTINYGYTF
d_call: TRBD1; clone_size: .; j_call: TRBJ2-5; v_call: TRBV5-4; cdr3_nt: TGTGCCAGCAGCTTCTACCTATACATTGAGACAGGGTGGGAGACCCAGTACTTC; cdr3_aa: CASSFYLYIETGWETQYF